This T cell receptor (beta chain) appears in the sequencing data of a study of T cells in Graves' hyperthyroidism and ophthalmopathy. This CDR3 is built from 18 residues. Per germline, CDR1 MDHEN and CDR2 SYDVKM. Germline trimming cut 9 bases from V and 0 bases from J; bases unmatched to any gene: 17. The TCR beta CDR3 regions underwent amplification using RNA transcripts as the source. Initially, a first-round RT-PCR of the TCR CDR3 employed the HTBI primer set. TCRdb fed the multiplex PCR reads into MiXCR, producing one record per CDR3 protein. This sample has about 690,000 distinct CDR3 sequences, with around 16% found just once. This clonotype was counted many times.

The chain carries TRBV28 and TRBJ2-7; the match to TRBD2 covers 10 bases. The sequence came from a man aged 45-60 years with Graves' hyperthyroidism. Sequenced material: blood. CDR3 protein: CASLGQTGRTSGSYEQYF. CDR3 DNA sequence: TGTGCCAGTCTTGGACAGACCGGCCGGACTAGCGGCTCCTACGAGCAGTACTTC.